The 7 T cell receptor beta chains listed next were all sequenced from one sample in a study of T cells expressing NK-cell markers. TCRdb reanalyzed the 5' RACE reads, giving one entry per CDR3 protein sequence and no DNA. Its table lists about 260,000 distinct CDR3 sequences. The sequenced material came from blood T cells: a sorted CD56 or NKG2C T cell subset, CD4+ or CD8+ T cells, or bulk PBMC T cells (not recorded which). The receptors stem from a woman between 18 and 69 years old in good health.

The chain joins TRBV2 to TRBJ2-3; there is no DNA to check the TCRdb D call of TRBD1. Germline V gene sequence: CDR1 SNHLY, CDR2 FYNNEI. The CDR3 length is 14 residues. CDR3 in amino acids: CASSLPLSTDTQYF.

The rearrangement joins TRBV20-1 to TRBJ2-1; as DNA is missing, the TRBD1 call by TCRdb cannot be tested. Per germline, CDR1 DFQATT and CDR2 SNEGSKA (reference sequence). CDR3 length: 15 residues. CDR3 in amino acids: CSASPHLASYNEQFF.

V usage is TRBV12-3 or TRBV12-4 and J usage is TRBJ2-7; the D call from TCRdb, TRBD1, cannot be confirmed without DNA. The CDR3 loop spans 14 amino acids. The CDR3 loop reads CASSFRGGSNEQYF.

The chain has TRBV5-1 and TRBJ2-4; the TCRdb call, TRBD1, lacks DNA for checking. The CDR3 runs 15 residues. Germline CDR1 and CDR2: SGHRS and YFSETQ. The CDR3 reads CASSLVAGQKNIQYF. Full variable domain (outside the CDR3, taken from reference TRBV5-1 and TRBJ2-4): KAGVTQTPRYLIKTRGQQVTLSCSPISGHRSVSWYQQTPGQGLQFLFEYFSETQRNKGNFPGRFSGRQFSNSRSEMNVSTLELGDSALYLCASSLVAGQKNIQYFGAGTRLSVL.

CDR3 sequence: CSARTTFTDTQYF. The V gene is TRBV20-1, the J gene TRBJ2-3; TCRdb returns TRBD2, unconfirmable since there is no DNA. Germline-derived CDR1 and CDR2 are DFQATT and SNEGSKA (reference sequence). The CDR3 loop spans 13 amino acids.

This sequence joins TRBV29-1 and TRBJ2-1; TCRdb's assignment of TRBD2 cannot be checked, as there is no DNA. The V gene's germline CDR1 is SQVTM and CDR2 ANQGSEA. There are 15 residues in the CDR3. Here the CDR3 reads CSVEGEGGSYNEQFF.

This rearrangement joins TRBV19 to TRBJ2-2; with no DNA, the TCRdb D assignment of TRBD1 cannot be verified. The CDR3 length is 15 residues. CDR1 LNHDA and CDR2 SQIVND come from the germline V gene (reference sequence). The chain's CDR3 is CASSGQPLGAGELFF.